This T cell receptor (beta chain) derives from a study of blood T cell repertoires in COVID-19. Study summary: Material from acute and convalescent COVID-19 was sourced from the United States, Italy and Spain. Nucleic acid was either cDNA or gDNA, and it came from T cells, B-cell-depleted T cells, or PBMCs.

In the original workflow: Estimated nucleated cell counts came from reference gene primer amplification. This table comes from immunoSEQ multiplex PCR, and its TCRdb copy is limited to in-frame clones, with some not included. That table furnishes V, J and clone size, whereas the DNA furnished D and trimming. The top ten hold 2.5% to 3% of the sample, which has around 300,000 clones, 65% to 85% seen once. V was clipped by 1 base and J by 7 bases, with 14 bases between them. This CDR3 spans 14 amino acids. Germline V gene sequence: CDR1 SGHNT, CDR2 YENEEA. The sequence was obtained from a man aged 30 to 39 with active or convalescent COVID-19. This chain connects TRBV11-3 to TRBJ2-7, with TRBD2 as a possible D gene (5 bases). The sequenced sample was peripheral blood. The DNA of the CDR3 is TGTGCCAGCAGCTTAGTGGCCGCCTGGGAGGAGCAGTACTTC. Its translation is CASSLVAAWEEQYF.